This TCR beta chain was profiled in a study of cytomegalovirus exposure and HLA in healthy donors. PCR involved 60 Vbeta and 13 Jbeta primers. Here immunoSEQ multiplex PCR was the method, and the copy in TCRdb shows in-frame clones only, minus some. The sample carries about 95,000 clones, approximately 80% recorded once. Germline V gene sequence: CDR1 MDHEN, CDR2 SYDVKM. There are 13 residues in the CDR3. Between the trimmed V and J ends, which lost 2 bases and 6 bases, there was a span of 7 bases. The specimen was PBMCs. The chain joins TRBV28 to TRBJ2-2; D not resolved. The TCR sequence derives from a man aged 25-45 years in good health and CMV-seropositive. The CDR3 region has the DNA TGTGCCAGCAGTTTAGAGTCGCCCGGGGAGCTGTTTTTT. Protein sequence: CASSLESPGELFF.